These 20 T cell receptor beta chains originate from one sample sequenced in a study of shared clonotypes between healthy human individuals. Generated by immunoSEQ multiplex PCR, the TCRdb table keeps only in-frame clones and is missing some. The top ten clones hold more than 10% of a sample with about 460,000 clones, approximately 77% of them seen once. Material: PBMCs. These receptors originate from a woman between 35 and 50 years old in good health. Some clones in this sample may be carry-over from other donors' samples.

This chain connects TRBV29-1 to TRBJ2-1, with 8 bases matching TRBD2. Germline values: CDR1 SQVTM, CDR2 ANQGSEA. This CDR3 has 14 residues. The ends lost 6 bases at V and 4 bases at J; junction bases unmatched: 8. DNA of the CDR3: TGCAGCGTCGTTAGCGGGGAGAGTTACAATGAGCAGTTCTTC. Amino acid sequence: CSVVSGESYNEQFF.

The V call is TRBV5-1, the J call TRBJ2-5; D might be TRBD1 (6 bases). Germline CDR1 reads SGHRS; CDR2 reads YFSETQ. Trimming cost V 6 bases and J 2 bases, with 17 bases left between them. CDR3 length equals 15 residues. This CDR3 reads CASNMGHRVQETQYF. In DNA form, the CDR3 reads TGCGCCAGCAATATGGGACATAGAGTTCAAGAGACCCAGTACTTC.

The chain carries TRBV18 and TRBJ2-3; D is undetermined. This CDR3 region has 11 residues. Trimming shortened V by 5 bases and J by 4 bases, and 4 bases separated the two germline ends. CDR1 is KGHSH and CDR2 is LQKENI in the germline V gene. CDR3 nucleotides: TGTGCCAGCTCAGGGGCAGATACGCAGTATTTT. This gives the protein CASSGADTQYF.

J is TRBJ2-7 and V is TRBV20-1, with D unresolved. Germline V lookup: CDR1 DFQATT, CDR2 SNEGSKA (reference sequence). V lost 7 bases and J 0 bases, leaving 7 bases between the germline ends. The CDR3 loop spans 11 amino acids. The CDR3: CSVRSSYEQYF. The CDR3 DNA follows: TGCAGTGTGAGGAGCTCCTACGAGCAGTACTTC.

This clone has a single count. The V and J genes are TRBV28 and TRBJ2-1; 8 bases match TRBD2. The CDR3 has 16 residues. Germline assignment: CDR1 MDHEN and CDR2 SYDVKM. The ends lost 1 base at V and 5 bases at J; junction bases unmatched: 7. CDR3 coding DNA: TGTGCCAGCAGTTTATACGGGAGGGGGGCCAACAATGAGCAGTTCTTC. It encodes CASSLYGRGANNEQFF.

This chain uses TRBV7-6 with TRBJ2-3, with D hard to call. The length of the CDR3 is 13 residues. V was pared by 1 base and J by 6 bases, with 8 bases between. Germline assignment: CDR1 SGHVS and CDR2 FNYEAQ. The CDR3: CASSLVSWDTQYF. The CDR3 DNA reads TGTGCCAGCAGCTTAGTTAGCTGGGATACGCAGTATTTT.

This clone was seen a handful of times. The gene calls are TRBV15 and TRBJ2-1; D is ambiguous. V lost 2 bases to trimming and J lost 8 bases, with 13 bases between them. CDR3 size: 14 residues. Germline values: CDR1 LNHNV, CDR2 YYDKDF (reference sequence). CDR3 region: CATSRPTIHHEQFF. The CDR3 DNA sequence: TGTGCCACCAGCAGACCTACGATTCATCATGAGCAGTTCTTC.

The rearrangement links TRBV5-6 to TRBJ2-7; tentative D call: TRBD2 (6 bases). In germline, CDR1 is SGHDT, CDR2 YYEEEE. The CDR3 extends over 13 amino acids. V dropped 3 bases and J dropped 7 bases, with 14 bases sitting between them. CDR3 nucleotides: TGTGCCAGCAGCTCTGGGACTTTGGGGGAGCAGTACTTC. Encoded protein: CASSSGTLGEQYF.

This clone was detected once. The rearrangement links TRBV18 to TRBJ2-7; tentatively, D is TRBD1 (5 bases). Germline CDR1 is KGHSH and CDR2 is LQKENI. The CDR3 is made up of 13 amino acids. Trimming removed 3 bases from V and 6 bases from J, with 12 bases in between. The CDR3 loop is CASSPPQGTEQYF. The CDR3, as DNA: TGTGCCAGCTCACCCCCCCAGGGAACCGAGCAGTACTTC. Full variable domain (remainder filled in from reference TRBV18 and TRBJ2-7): NAGVMQNPRHLVRRRGQEARLRCSPMKGHSHVYWYRQLPEEGLKFMVYLQKENIIDESGMPKERFSAEFPKEGPSILRIQQVVRGDSAAYFCASSPPQGTEQYFGPGTRLTVT.

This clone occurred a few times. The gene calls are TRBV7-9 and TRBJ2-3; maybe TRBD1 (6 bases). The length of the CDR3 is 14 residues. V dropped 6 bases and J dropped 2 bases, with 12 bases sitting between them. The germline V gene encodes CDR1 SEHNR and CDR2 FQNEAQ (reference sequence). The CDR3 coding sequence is TGTGCCAGCAGTTGGGGGCAGGTCACAGATACGCAGTATTTT. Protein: CASSWGQVTDTQYF. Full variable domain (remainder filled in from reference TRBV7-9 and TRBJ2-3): DTGVSQNPRHKITKRGQNVTFRCDPISEHNRLYWYRQTLGQGPEFLTYFQNEAQLEKSRLLSDRFSAERPKGSFSTLEIQRTEQGDSAMYLCASSWGQVTDTQYFGPGTRLTVL.

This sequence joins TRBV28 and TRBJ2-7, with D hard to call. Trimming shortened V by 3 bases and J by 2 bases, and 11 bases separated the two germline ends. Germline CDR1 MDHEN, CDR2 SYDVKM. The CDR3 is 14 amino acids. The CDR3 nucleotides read TGTGCCAGCAGTTTCCAGCGAGTTACCTACGAGCAGTACTTC. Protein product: CASSFQRVTYEQYF.

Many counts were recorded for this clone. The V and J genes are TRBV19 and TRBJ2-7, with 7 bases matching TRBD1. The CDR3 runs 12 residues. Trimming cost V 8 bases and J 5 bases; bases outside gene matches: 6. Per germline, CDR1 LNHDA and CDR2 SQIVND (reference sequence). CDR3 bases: TGTGCCAGTGGTAGGGGGCGCGACGAGCAGTACTTC. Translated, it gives CASGRGRDEQYF.

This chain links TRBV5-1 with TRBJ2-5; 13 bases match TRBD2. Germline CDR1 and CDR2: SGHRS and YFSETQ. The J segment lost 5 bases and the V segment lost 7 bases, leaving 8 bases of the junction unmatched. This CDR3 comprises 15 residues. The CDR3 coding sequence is TGCGCCAGCGGGACTAGCGGGATATCTTCGGAGACCCAGTACTTC. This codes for CASGTSGISSETQYF.

The DNA for the CDR3 is TGTGCCAGCACCGAAAGGAGTGGGGGAGAGACCCAGTACTTC. Residues: CASTERSGGETQYF. The chain recombines TRBV2 with TRBJ2-5; the D call may be TRBD1 or TRBD2 (5 bases each). Germline V lookup: CDR1 SNHLY, CDR2 FYNNEI. Trimming cost V 7 bases and J 4 bases, with 16 bases left between them. The length of the CDR3 is 14 residues.

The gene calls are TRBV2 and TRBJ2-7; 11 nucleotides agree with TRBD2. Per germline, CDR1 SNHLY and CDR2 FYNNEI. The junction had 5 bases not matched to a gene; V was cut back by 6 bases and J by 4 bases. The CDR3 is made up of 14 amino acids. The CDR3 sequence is CASRIAGGPYEQYF. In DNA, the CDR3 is TGTGCCAGCAGAATAGCGGGAGGGCCATACGAGCAGTACTTC.

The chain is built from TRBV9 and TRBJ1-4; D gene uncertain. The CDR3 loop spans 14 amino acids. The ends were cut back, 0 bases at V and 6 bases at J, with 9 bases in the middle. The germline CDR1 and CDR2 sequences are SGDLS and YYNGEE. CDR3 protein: CASSVAPIDEKLFF. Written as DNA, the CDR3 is TGTGCCAGCAGCGTAGCTCCAATCGATGAAAAACTGTTTTTT.

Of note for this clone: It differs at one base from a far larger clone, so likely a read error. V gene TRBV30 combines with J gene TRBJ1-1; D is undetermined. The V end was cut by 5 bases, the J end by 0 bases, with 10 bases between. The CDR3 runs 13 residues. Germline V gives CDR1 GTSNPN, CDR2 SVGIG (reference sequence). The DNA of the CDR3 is TGTGCCTGGGGTACTCAGGTGAACACTGAAGCTTTCTTT. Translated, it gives CAWGTQVNTEAFF.

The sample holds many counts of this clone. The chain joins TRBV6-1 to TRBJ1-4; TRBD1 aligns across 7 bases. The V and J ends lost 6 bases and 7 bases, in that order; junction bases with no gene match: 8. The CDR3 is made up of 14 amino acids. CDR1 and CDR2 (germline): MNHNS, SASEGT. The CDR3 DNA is TGTGCCAGCAGGGGACAGCGGGAAGTTGAAAAACTGTTTTTT. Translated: CASRGQREVEKLFF.

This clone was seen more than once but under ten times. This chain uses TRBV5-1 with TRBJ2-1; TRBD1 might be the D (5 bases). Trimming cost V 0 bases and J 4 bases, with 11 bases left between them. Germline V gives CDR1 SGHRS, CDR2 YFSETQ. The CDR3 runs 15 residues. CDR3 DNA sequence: TGCGCCAGCAGCTTGGGTCCAGGGAATTACAATGAGCAGTTCTTC. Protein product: CASSLGPGNYNEQFF.

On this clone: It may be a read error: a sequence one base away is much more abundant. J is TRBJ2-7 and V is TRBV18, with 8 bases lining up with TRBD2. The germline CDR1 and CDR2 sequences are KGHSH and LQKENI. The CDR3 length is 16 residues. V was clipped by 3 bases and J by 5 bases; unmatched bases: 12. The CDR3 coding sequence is TGTGCCAGCTCACCCGATCGTGGCGGGGGGTGGCACGAGCAGTACTTC. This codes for CASSPDRGGGWHEQYF.